One and the same sample provided the 17 T cell receptor beta chains below, sequenced in a study of T cell responses to AZD1222 COVID-19 vaccine. TCRdb's table, derived via immunoSEQ multiplex PCR, lists solely in-frame clones and lacks some. The profile shows 83,000 or so clones, around 86% of them singletons. The input for sequencing was peripheral blood, taken on day 0 of AZD1222 vaccination. The receptors stem from an adult in good health.

This clone came up a few times. The genes are TRBV27 and TRBJ1-6; 8 positions agree with TRBD1. The CDR3 spans 14 residues. Germline CDR1 reads MNHEY; CDR2 reads SMNVEV (reference sequence). With V trimmed by 4 bases and J by 9 bases, 5 bases remained unmatched. The CDR3 is CASSWDRPLSPLHF. The CDR3 coding sequence is TGTGCCAGCAGTTGGGACAGGCCGCTTTCACCCCTCCACTTT.

J is TRBJ2-7 and V is TRBV28; TRBD1 matches 9 bases. J lost 6 bases, V lost 5 bases, and 8 bases had no gene match. Germline lookup yields CDR1 MDHEN and CDR2 SYDVKM. The CDR3 runs to 14 residues. The CDR3 loop is CASSPGQGVSEQYF. As DNA, the CDR3 is TGTGCCAGCAGTCCGGGACAGGGCGTTTCCGAGCAGTACTTC. Full variable domain (outside the CDR3, taken from reference TRBV28 and TRBJ2-7): DVKVTQSSRYLVKRTGEKVFLECVQDMDHENMFWYRQDPGLGLRLIYFSYDVKMKEKGDIPEGYSVSREKKERFSLILESASTNQTSMYLCASSPGQGVSEQYFGPGTRLTVT.

The genes are TRBV6-1 and TRBJ1-4; D ambiguous. Per germline, CDR1 MNHNS and CDR2 SASEGT. The germline V and J ends were trimmed by 2 bases and 0 bases, with 7 bases remaining between them. This CDR3 comprises 15 residues. The CDR3 DNA is TGTGCCAGCAGTGAACGGGCTGCAACTAATGAAAAACTGTTTTTT. Protein product: CASSERAATNEKLFF.

The chain joins TRBV19 to TRBJ2-3; 12 nucleotides match TRBD2. Germline CDR1 is LNHDA and CDR2 is SQIVND (reference sequence). The CDR3 has 19 residues. Trimming at V came to 0 bases and at J to 3 bases, leaving 10 bases not matched to a gene. CDR3: CASSIDHTSGRLFTDTQYF. Here the CDR3 DNA reads TGTGCCAGTAGTATAGATCACACTAGCGGGAGGTTATTTACAGATACGCAGTATTTT.

The genes are TRBV7-9 and TRBJ1-1, with TRBD1 matching over 9 bases. V lost 6 bases to trimming and J lost 4 bases; unmatched junction nucleotides: 9. Germline CDR1 SEHNR, CDR2 FQNEAQ (reference sequence). The CDR3 is made up of 15 amino acids. The DNA of the CDR3 is TGTGCCAGCAGACCCCTACAGGGGGCACGCACTGAAGCTTTCTTT. This translates into CASRPLQGARTEAFF.

This rearrangement joins TRBV27 to TRBJ2-5; TRBD1 is a possible D gene (5 bases). The V gene's germline CDR1 is MNHEY and CDR2 SMNVEV (reference sequence). Between the trimmed V and J ends, which lost 2 bases and 1 base, there was a span of 11 bases. The length of the CDR3 is 15 residues. The CDR3 loop reads CASSLHRGGQETQYF. CDR3 DNA sequence: TGTGCCAGCAGTTTACATAGGGGTGGCCAAGAGACCCAGTACTTC.

This chain links TRBV5-5 with TRBJ1-2; TRBD1 aligns across 9 bases. The CDR3 consists of 16 residues. V trimming: 4 bases; J trimming: 5 bases; junction bases outside the gene matches: 12. The germline V gene encodes CDR1 SGHKS and CDR2 YYEKEE (reference sequence). CDR3 sequence: CASSLTGQGISYGYTF. As DNA, the CDR3 is TGTGCCAGCAGCCTCACCGGACAGGGGATTTCATATGGCTACACCTTC.

This clone showed up just a few times. The chain combines TRBV28 with TRBJ2-5; 9 bases match TRBD1. Germline V lookup: CDR1 MDHEN, CDR2 SYDVKM. V gave up 3 bases and J gave up 2 bases; unmatched junction bases: 1. The CDR3 sequence is 14 residues long. CDR3 amino acids: CASSFDRGQETQYF. The CDR3 region has the DNA TGTGCCAGCAGTTTCGACAGGGGGCAAGAGACCCAGTACTTC.

The chain is built from TRBV5-1 and TRBJ2-7; possible D gene TRBD1, 5 bases. Trimming cost V 4 bases and J 6 bases, with 20 bases left between them. The CDR3 spans 15 residues. CDR1 is SGHRS and CDR2 is YFSETQ in the germline V gene. CDR3 loop: CASSMTAGTLAEQYF. The CDR3 nucleotides are TGCGCCAGCAGCATGACAGCTGGAACTCTGGCCGAGCAGTACTTC.

The chain couples TRBV6-5 to TRBJ2-3, with 9 bases matching TRBD1. V lost 4 bases and J lost 2; bases outside the gene matches: 4. The V gene's germline CDR1 is MNHEY and CDR2 SVGAGI. There are 15 residues in the CDR3. CDR3 in DNA: TGTGCCAGCAGTTCCGGACAGGGGTTCACAGATACGCAGTATTTT. Translation gives CASSSGQGFTDTQYF.

The chain joins TRBV14 to TRBJ2-3; 9 bases map to TRBD2. The V gene end was trimmed by 2 bases and the J gene end by 7 bases; junction bases not matched to a gene: 7. The CDR3 covers 15 residues. The germline V gene has CDR1 SGHDN and CDR2 FVKESK. DNA of the CDR3: TGTGCCAGCAGCCAACGGCGGGAGGGCCTCTATACGCAGTATTTT. As protein: CASSQRREGLYTQYF.

The rearrangement joins TRBV30 to TRBJ2-7, with 7 bases aligning to TRBD2. With V trimmed by 8 bases and J by 4 bases, 8 bases remained unmatched. Looked up from germline, CDR1 is GTSNPN and CDR2 is SVGIG (reference sequence). The CDR3 is 12 amino acids. The CDR3 region has the DNA TGTGCCGCAAGCGGGGAGAGATACGAGCAGTACTTC. Translating it yields CAASGERYEQYF.

This clone was seen a few times. V usage is TRBV9 and J usage is TRBJ1-6; D gene uncertain. The V and J ends lost 0 bases and 14 bases respectively, with 21 bases between them. The CDR3 has 16 residues. CDR1 and CDR2 (germline): SGDLS, YYNGEE. The CDR3 sequence is CASSVGPSDGDSTLHF. The CDR3 DNA follows: TGTGCCAGCAGCGTAGGCCCCTCGGACGGGGATTCGACCCTCCACTTT.

This chain uses TRBV4-3 with TRBJ2-7, with D perhaps TRBD2 (6 bases). Germline V lookup: CDR1 LGHNA, CDR2 YSLEER. Between the trimmed V and J ends, which lost 3 bases and 6 bases, there was a span of 21 bases. The CDR3 length is 16 residues. In nucleotides, the CDR3 is TGCGCCAGCAGCCAGGCTACCCCGGGACTCCCCTCCGAGCAGTACTTC. This translates into CASSQATPGLPSEQYF.

V and J are TRBV9 and TRBJ1-6, with TRBD1 matching 10 bases. From germline, CDR1 is SGDLS and CDR2 YYNGEE. V lost 0 bases and J lost 3; bases outside the gene matches: 3. The length of the CDR3 is 17 residues. The CDR3 DNA sequence: TGTGCCAGCAGCGTAGGGACAGGGGGAAGCTATAATTCACCCCTCCACTTT. Translating it yields CASSVGTGGSYNSPLHF.

The rearrangement uses TRBV5-1 and TRBJ1-1, with D perhaps matching TRBD1 (5 bases). The CDR3 has 17 amino acids. V was clipped by 0 bases and J by 0 bases, with 15 bases between them. Looked up from germline, CDR1 is SGHRS and CDR2 is YFSETQ. CDR3 nucleotide sequence: TGCGCCAGCAGCTTGGGAGCAGGGACCACGGTGAACACTGAAGCTTTCTTT. Its translation: CASSLGAGTTVNTEAFF.

The V call is TRBV3-1 (or the pseudogene TRBV3-2), the J call TRBJ1-1, with D perhaps TRBD1 (5 bases). Germline V gene sequence: CDR1 LGHDT, CDR2 YNNKEL (reference sequence). This CDR3 comprises 16 residues. Trimming stripped 4 bases from V and 5 bases from J, with 20 bases between. DNA of the CDR3: TGTGCCAGCAGCCCACGAGGGGCCGTGGCAGTAACTGAAGCTTTCTTT. It translates to CASSPRGAVAVTEAFF.